The 23 T cell receptor beta chains below all came from one sample that was sequenced in a study of blood T cell repertoires in COVID-19. The protocol was immunoSEQ multiplex PCR, while the TCRdb copy is restricted to in-frame clones and leaves out a portion. Altogether nearly 350,000 clones are present, 83% being singletons, with the ten largest covering approximately 3.1%. The sequencing input was peripheral blood. These receptors came from a man aged 25 to 40 with active or convalescent COVID-19.

The rearrangement uses TRBV27 and TRBJ1-1, with 8 bases fitting TRBD1. Germline assignment: CDR1 MNHEY and CDR2 SMNVEV (reference sequence). The CDR3 extends over 13 amino acids. With V trimmed by 5 bases and J by 10 bases, 9 bases remained unmatched. CDR3: CASSITRGRGAFF. The DNA for the CDR3 is TGTGCCAGCAGTATAACCAGGGGGCGCGGAGCTTTCTTT.

J is TRBJ1-6 and V is TRBV4-1, with 11 bases fitting TRBD1. The CDR3 loop spans 17 amino acids. V was pared by 4 bases and J by 7 bases, with 9 bases of the junction left unmatched. Germline V gene data show CDR1 as MGHRA and CDR2 as YSYEKL. The chain's CDR3 is CASSRDRGMGSNSPLHF. The CDR3 region has the DNA TGCGCCAGCAGCCGGGACAGGGGGATGGGATCGAATTCACCCCTCCACTTT.

The chain joins TRBV30 to TRBJ2-1; D gene uncertain. V lost 1 base to trimming and J lost 0 bases, with 10 bases between them. The CDR3 length is 15 residues. The germline CDR1 and CDR2 sequences are GTSNPN and SVGIG (reference sequence). CDR3 protein: CAWSGSTSSYNEQFF. The DNA of the CDR3 is TGTGCCTGGAGTGGTAGCACTTCCTCCTACAATGAGCAGTTCTTC.

The gene calls are TRBV28 and TRBJ2-7; no reliable D call. V gave up 5 bases and J gave up 3 bases, with 17 bases separating them. Germline lookup yields CDR1 MDHEN and CDR2 SYDVKM. This CDR3 region has 15 residues. The CDR3 sequence is CASSRLFAELYEQYF. As DNA, the CDR3 is TGTGCCAGCAGTAGGTTATTTGCGGAACTCTACGAGCAGTACTTC.

The chain links TRBV5-1 to TRBJ2-1, with 7 bases lining up with TRBD2. J was trimmed by 2 bases and V by 6 bases; bases with no gene match: 8. Germline CDR1 is SGHRS and CDR2 is YFSETQ. The CDR3 totals 15 residues. CDR3 loop: CASMREGGAYNEQFF. In DNA form, the CDR3 reads TGCGCCAGCATGAGGGAGGGAGGGGCCTACAATGAGCAGTTCTTC.

In nucleotides, the CDR3 is TGTGCCAGCAGCGTAGCGGGGGGCGCCAGGGGGCAGTTCTTC. Amino acids: CASSVAGGARGQFF. This chain connects TRBV9 to TRBJ2-1, with D possibly TRBD2 on 7 matching bases. The CDR3 has 14 residues. Germline CDR1 is SGDLS and CDR2 is YYNGEE. Trimming stripped 0 bases from V and 12 bases from J, with 16 bases between.

This chain uses TRBV5-4 with TRBJ2-1, with 8 bases that match TRBD2. The V segment lost 6 bases and the J segment 5 bases; nucleotides outside the gene matches: 13. In germline, CDR1 is SGHNT, CDR2 YYREEE (reference sequence). The CDR3 totals 16 residues. The CDR3 coding sequence is TGTGCCAGCAACCCTAAAGGCGGGGGGCCCAACAATGAGCAGTTCTTC. Its translation: CASNPKGGGPNNEQFF.

This sequence joins TRBV7-9 and TRBJ2-1; TRBD1 matches at 12 bases. Germline V gives CDR1 SEHNR, CDR2 FQNEAQ (reference sequence). V gave up 5 bases and J gave up 3 bases; unmatched junction bases: 5. This CDR3 spans 16 amino acids. The DNA for the CDR3 is TGTGCCAGCAGCCGGGACAGGGGGCTTGTCTACAATGAGCAGTTCTTC. Translation: CASSRDRGLVYNEQFF. The full variable domain, with the rest looked up from reference TRBV7-9 and TRBJ2-1, is DTGVSQNPRHKITKRGQNVTFRCDPISEHNRLYWYRQTLGQGPEFLTYFQNEAQLEKSRLLSDRFSAERPKGSFSTLEIQRTEQGDSAMYLCASSRDRGLVYNEQFFGPGTRLTVL.

The chain combines TRBV4-2 with TRBJ2-7; maybe TRBD2 (5 bases). This CDR3 region has 15 residues. CDR1 LGHNA and CDR2 YNFKEQ come from the germline V gene. The V gene lost 1 base and the J gene lost 0 bases, with 10 bases spanning the gap. The CDR3 here is CASSQGTWSSYEQYF. The CDR3 DNA follows: TGTGCCAGCAGCCAAGGGACTTGGAGCTCCTACGAGCAGTACTTC.

This clone was seen just once. The gene calls are TRBV4-3 and TRBJ1-3; weak D call: TRBD1 (6 bases). V lost 4 bases to trimming and J lost 1 base, with 17 bases between them. Germline loops: CDR1 LGHNA, CDR2 YSLEER. This CDR3 has 17 residues. In DNA form, the CDR3 reads TGCGCCAGCAGCCGAGCCGCCACAGGGCCTTCTGGAAACACCATATATTTT. Encoded protein: CASSRAATGPSGNTIYF.

The gene calls are TRBV5-1 and TRBJ1-2; D remains unclear. The CDR3 length is 13 residues. Trimming took off 1 base at V and 6 bases at J, with 10 bases between the two ends. Germline values: CDR1 SGHRS, CDR2 YFSETQ. The CDR3 sequence is CASSLSLSHGYTF. For the CDR3, the DNA is TGCGCCAGCAGCTTGAGCTTGTCTCATGGCTACACCTTC.

V usage is TRBV6-5 and J usage is TRBJ2-7; D gene unclear. From germline, CDR1 is MNHEY and CDR2 SVGAGI. V gave up 0 bases and J gave up 3 bases, with 6 bases separating them. The CDR3 has 13 amino acids. The CDR3 bases are TGTGCCAGCAGTTACTCGTCCTTCTACGAGCAGTACTTC. It specifies CASSYSSFYEQYF.

The sample holds one count of this clone. This chain connects TRBV19 to TRBJ2-1; D is undetermined. Per germline, CDR1 LNHDA and CDR2 SQIVND (reference sequence). V was clipped by 6 bases and J by 5 bases, with 11 bases between them. The CDR3 length is 13 residues. The CDR3 here is CASSKQLNNEQFF. CDR3 DNA: TGTGCCAGTAGCAAACAGTTAAACAATGAGCAGTTCTTC.

V usage is TRBV4-3 and J usage is TRBJ1-2; 7 bases map to TRBD1. Per germline, CDR1 LGHNA and CDR2 YSLEER. V was clipped by 8 bases and J by 4 bases; unmatched bases: 4. This CDR3 spans 12 amino acids. The CDR3 nucleotides read TGCGCCAGCCAGGGGGACCCCTATGGCTACACCTTC. Protein: CASQGDPYGYTF.

The rearrangement links TRBV6-6 to TRBJ2-1; D is perhaps TRBD1 (7 bases). The CDR3 extends over 16 amino acids. Germline-derived CDR1 and CDR2 are MNHNY and SVGAGI (reference sequence). Trimming cost V 5 bases and J 4 bases, with 18 bases left between them. The CDR3 DNA reads as TGTGCCAGCAGTCGAAGGAGGGGGCTGGGGTACAATGAGCAGTTCTTC. Protein sequence: CASSRRRGLGYNEQFF.

V gene TRBV4-1 combines with J gene TRBJ1-1; perhaps TRBD1 as D (6 bases). This CDR3 region has 13 residues. Germline assignment: CDR1 MGHRA and CDR2 YSYEKL. The V gene lost 0 bases and the J gene lost 14 bases, with 16 bases spanning the gap. The CDR3 protein is CASSQEGGAEPFF. The CDR3 DNA follows: TGCGCCAGCAGCCAAGAGGGGGGGGCGGAGCCATTCTTT.

The chain combines TRBV4-3 with TRBJ2-5; possibly TRBD1 for D (8 bases). Trimming took 0 bases from V and 2 from J, leaving 16 bases between them. The CDR3 spans 17 residues. Germline CDR1 is LGHNA and CDR2 is YSLEER. CDR3 protein: CASSQDRNRGGQETQYF. CDR3 nucleotides: TGCGCCAGCAGCCAAGATCGTAACAGGGGGGGACAAGAGACCCAGTACTTC.

The rearrangement uses TRBV5-6 and TRBJ2-7; the match to TRBD2 covers 7 bases. Germline-derived CDR1 and CDR2 are SGHDT and YYEEEE. CDR3 size: 15 residues. J lost 3 bases, V lost 4 bases, and 10 bases had no gene match. The CDR3 region is CASSGRAGFDYEQYF. The CDR3 DNA sequence: TGTGCCAGCAGCGGGAGAGCGGGATTCGACTACGAGCAGTACTTC.

This chain uses TRBV14 with TRBJ1-6, with D tentatively TRBD1 (6 bases). This CDR3 is 16 amino acids long. Germline CDR1 is SGHDN and CDR2 is FVKESK. Trimming pared 6 bases from V and 7 bases from J, leaving 19 bases between. The CDR3 nucleotides read TGTGCCAGCAGGACACAGCAGGGGCCGAAGAATTCACCCCTCCACTTT. This gives the protein CASRTQQGPKNSPLHF.

The V and J genes are TRBV28 and TRBJ2-1, with 10 bases aligning to TRBD2. Germline assignment: CDR1 MDHEN and CDR2 SYDVKM. The CDR3 runs 15 residues. V shed 5 bases, J shed 6 bases, and the junction held 7 bases outside the gene matches. CDR3 sequence: CASSPTSGAFNEQFF. The CDR3 DNA sequence: TGTGCCAGCAGTCCCACTAGCGGGGCATTCAATGAGCAGTTCTTC.

The J gene is TRBJ1-6, the V gene TRBV18; D remains unclear. Per germline, CDR1 KGHSH and CDR2 LQKENI. Trimming shortened V by 8 bases and J by 0 bases, and 11 bases separated the two germline ends. The length of the CDR3 is 15 residues. CDR3 nucleotides: TGTGCCAGCCAAGCGGGGTACTCCTATAATTCACCCCTCCACTTT. Amino acids: CASQAGYSYNSPLHF.

This chain connects TRBV28 to TRBJ2-1; 8 bases are shared with TRBD2. The V gene's germline CDR1 is MDHEN and CDR2 SYDVKM. The CDR3 consists of 16 residues. V gave up 5 bases and J gave up 3 bases; unmatched junction bases: 9. The CDR3 coding sequence is TGTGCCAGCAGTCCGCGCGGAGCGGGAGACTACAATGAGCAGTTCTTC. The encoded protein is CASSPRGAGDYNEQFF. Drawing the rest from reference TRBV28 and TRBJ2-1, the complete variable domain is DVKVTQSSRYLVKRTGEKVFLECVQDMDHENMFWYRQDPGLGLRLIYFSYDVKMKEKGDIPEGYSVSREKKERFSLILESASTNQTSMYLCASSPRGAGDYNEQFFGPGTRLTVL.

This clone has just one count. V and J are TRBV7-3 and TRBJ2-1; 7 bases line up with TRBD2. Germline-derived CDR1 and CDR2 are SGHTA and FQGTGA. With V trimmed by 0 bases and J by 0 bases, 8 bases remained unmatched. CDR3 size: 18 residues. Here the CDR3 DNA reads TGTGCCAGCAGCTTAACGTCTGGGGGGGTCAGCTCCTACAATGAGCAGTTCTTC. Protein: CASSLTSGGVSSYNEQFF. The whole variable domain, remainder taken from reference TRBV7-3 and TRBJ2-1, is GAGVSQTPSNKVTEKGKYVELRCDPISGHTALYWYRQSLGQGPEFLIYFQGTGAADDSGLPNDRFFAVRPEGSVSTLKIQRTERGDSAVYLCASSLTSGGVSSYNEQFFGPGTRLTVL.